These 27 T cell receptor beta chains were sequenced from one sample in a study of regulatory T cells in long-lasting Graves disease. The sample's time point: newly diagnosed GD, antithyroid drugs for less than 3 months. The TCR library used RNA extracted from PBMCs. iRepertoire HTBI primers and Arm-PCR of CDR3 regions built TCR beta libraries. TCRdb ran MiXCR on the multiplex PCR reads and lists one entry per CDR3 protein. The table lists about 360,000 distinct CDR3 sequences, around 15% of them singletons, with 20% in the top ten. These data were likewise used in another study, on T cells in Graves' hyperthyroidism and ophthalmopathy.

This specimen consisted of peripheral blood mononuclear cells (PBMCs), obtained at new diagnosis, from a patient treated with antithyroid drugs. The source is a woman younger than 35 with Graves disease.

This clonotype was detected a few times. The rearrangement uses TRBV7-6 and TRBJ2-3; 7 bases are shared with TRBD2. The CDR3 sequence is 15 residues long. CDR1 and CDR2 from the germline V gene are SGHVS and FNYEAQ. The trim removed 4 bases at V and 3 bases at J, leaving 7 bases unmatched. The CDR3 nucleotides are TGTGCCAGCAGCTCGAGCGGGATAGGAACAGATACGCAGTATTTT. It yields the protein CASSSSGIGTDTQYF.

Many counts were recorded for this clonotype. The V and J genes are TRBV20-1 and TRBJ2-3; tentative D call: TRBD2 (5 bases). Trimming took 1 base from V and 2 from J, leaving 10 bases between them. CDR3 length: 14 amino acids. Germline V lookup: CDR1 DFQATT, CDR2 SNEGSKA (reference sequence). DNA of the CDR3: TGCAGTGCTAGAGGGACGGGAAACACAGATACGCAGTATTTT. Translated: CSARGTGNTDTQYF.

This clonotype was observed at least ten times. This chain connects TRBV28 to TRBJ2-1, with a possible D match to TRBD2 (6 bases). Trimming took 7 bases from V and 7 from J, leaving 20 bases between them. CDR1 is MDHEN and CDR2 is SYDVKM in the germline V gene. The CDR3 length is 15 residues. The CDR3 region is CASNPAGEAGNEQFF. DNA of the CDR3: TGTGCCAGCAATCCAGCTGGGGAAGCGGGTAATGAGCAGTTCTTC.

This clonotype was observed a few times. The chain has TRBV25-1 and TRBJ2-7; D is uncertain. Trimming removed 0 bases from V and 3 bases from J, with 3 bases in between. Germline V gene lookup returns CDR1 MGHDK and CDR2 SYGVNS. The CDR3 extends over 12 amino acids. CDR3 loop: CASSEYGYEQYF. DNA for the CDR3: TGTGCCAGCAGTGAATATGGCTACGAGCAGTACTTC.

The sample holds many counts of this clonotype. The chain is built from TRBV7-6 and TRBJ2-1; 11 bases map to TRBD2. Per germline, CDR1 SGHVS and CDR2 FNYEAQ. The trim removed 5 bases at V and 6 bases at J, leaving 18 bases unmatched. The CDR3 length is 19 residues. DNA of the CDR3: TGTGCCAGCAGCCCCACGACTAGCGGGACCAGAAGTACAATCAATGAGCAGTTCTTC. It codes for CASSPTTSGTRSTINEQFF.

The CDR3 loop reads CASTPTGVVEQYF. The CDR3, as DNA: TGTGCCAGCACTCCAACAGGGGTGGTCGAGCAGTACTTC. The chain couples TRBV25-1 to TRBJ2-7; 7 nucleotides line up with TRBD1. Trimming at V came to 7 bases and at J to 6 bases, leaving 9 bases not matched to a gene. Germline CDR1 reads MGHDK; CDR2 reads SYGVNS. The CDR3 has 13 amino acids.

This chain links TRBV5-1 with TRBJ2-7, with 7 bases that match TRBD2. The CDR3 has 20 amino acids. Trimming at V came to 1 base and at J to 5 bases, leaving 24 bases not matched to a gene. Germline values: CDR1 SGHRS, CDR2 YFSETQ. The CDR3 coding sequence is TGCGCCAGCAGCTTGTTTCTCTTCGGGTCTTCGCGGGAGAAGTACGACGAGCAGTACTTC. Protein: CASSLFLFGSSREKYDEQYF.

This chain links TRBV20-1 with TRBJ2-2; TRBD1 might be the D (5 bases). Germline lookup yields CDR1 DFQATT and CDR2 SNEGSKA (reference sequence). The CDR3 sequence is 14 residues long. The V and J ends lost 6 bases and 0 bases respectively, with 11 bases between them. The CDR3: CSADGASNTGELFF. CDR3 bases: TGCAGTGCCGATGGGGCGTCGAACACCGGGGAGCTGTTTTTT.

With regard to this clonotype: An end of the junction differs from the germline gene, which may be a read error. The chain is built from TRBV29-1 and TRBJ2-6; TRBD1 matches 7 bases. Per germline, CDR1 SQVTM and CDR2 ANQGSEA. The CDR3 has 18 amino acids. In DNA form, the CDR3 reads TGCAGCGTTGAGACCCCCCGGGACAGTGAGTCTGGGGCCAACGTCCTGGCTTTC. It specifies CSVETPRDSESGANVLAF.

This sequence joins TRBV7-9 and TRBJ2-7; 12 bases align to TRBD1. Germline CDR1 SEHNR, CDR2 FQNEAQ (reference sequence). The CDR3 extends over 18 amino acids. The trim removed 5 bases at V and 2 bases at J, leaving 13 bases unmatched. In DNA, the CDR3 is TGTGCCAGCAGCAAGGGACAGGGGGCGATAGGGACGCCCTACGAGCAGTACTTC. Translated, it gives CASSKGQGAIGTPYEQYF.

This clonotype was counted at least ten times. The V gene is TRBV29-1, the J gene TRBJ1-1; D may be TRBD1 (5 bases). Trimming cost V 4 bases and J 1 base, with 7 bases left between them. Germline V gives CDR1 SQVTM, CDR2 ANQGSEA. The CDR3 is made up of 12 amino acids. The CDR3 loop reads CSVAGPNTEAFF. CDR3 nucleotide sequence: TGCAGCGTTGCAGGGCCGAACACTGAAGCTTTCTTT. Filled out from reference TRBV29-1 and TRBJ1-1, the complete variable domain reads SAVISQKPSRDICQRGTSLTIQCQVDSQVTMMFWYRQQPGQSLTLIATANQGSEATYESGFVIDKFPISRPNLTFSTLTVSNMSPEDSSIYLCSVAGPNTEAFFGQGTRLTVV.

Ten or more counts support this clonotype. The CDR3 DNA reads TGTGCCAGCTCACCACAGGCCGATGAAAAACTGTTTTTT. Its translation is CASSPQADEKLFF. J is TRBJ1-4 and V is TRBV18; D is undetermined. With 1 base removed from V and 6 bases from J, the gap between germline ends came to 6 bases. There are 13 residues in the CDR3. CDR1 KGHSH and CDR2 LQKENI come from the germline V gene. Based on the CDR3 plus reference TRBV18 and TRBJ1-4, the full variable domain is NAGVMQNPRHLVRRRGQEARLRCSPMKGHSHVYWYRQLPEEGLKFMVYLQKENIIDESGMPKERFSAEFPKEGPSILRIQQVVRGDSAAYFCASSPQADEKLFFGSGTQLSVL.

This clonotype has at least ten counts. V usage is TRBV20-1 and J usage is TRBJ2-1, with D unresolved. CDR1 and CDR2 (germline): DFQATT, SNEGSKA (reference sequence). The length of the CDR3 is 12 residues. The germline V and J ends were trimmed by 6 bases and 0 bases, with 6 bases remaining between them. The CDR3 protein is CSAPSSYNEQFF. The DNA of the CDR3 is TGCAGTGCGCCAAGCTCCTACAATGAGCAGTTCTTC.

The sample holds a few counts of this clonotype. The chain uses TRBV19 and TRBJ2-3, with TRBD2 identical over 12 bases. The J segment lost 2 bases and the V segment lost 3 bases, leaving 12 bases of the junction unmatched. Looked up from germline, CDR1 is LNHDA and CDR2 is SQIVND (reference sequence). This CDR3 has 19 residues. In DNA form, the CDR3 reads TGTGCCAGTAGTATCAGACTAGCGGGGGAGACTCCGCCCACAGATACGCAGTATTTT. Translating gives CASSIRLAGETPPTDTQYF.

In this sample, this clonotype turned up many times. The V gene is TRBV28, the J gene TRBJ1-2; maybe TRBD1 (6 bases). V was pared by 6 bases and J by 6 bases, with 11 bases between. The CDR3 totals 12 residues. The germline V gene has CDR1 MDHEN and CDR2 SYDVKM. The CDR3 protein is CASSSQGNGYTF. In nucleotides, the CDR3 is TGTGCCAGCAGCTCACAGGGAAATGGCTACACCTTC.

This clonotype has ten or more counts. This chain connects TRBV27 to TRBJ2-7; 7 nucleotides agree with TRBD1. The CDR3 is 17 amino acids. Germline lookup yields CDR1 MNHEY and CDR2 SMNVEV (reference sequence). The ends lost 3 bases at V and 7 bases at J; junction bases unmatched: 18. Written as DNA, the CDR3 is TGTGCCAGCAGTTTGGGACAGCCTACCCGTGCGGACTTTGAGCAGTACTTC. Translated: CASSLGQPTRADFEQYF.

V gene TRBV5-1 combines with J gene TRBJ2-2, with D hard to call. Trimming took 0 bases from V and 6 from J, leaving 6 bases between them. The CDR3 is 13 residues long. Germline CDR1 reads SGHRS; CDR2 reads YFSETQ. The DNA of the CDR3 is TGCGCCAGCAGCTTGGAGGTCGCCGGGGAGCTGTTTTTT. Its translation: CASSLEVAGELFF.

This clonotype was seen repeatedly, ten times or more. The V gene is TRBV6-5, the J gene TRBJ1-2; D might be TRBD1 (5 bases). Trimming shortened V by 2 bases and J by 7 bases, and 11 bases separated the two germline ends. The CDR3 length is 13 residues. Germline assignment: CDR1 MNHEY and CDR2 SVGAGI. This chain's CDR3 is CASSYTQGGGYTF. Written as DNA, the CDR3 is TGTGCCAGCAGTTACACTCAGGGTGGTGGCTACACCTTC.

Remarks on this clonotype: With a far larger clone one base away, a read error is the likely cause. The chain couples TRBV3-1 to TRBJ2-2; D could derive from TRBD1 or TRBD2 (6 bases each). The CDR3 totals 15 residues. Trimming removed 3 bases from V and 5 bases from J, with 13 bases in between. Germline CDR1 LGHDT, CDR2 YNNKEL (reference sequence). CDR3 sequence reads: CASSHRGQITGELFF. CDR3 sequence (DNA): TGTGCCAGCAGCCACCGGGGGCAGATTACCGGGGAGCTGTTTTTT.

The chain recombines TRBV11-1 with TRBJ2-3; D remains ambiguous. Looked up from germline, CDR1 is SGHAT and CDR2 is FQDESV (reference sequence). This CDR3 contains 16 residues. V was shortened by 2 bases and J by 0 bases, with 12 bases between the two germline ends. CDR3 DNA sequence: TGTGCCAGCAGCTTATTTAAAGAGCCTAGCACAGATACGCAGTATTTT. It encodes CASSLFKEPSTDTQYF. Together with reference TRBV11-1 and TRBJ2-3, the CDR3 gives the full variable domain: EAEVAQSPRYKITEKSQAVAFWCDPISGHATLYWYRQILGQGPELLVQFQDESVVDDSQLPKDRFSAERLKGVDSTLKIQPAELGDSAMYLCASSLFKEPSTDTQYFGPGTRLTVL.

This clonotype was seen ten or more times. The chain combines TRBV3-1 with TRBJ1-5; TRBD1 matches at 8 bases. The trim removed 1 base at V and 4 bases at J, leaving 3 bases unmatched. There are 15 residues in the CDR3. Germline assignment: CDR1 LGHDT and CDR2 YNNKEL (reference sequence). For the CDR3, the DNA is TGTGCCAGCAGCCAAGGGACAGGGAAAAATCAGCCCCAGCATTTT. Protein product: CASSQGTGKNQPQHF.

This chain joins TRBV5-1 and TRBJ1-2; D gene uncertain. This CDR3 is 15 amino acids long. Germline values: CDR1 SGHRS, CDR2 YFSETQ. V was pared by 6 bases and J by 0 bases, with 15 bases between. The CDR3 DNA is TGCGCCAGCACCCCCCAAGGTATGGCTAACTATGGCTACACCTTC. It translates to CASTPQGMANYGYTF.

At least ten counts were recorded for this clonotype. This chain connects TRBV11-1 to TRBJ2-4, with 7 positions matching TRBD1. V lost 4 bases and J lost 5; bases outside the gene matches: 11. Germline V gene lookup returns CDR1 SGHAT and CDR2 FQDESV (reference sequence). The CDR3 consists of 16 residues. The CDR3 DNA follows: TGTGCCAGCAGCTCTCGACAGGGCCGGAGCCAAAACATTCAGTACTTC. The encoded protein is CASSSRQGRSQNIQYF. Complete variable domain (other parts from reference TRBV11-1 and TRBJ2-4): EAEVAQSPRYKITEKSQAVAFWCDPISGHATLYWYRQILGQGPELLVQFQDESVVDDSQLPKDRFSAERLKGVDSTLKIQPAELGDSAMYLCASSSRQGRSQNIQYFGAGTRLSVL.

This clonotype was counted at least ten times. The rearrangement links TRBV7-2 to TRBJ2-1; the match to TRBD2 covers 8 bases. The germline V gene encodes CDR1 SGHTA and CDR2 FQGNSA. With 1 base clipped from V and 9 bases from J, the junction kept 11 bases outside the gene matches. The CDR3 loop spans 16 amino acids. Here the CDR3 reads CASSLGGRGGLGEQFF. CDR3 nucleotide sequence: TGTGCCAGCAGCTTAGGAGGACGGGGGGGCCTAGGTGAGCAGTTCTTC.

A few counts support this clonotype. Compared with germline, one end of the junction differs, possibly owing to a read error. The CDR3 reads CAGSEVKGATNEKLFF. CDR3 coding DNA: TGTGCCGGCAGTGAAGTGAAGGGAGCAACTAATGAAAAACTGTTTTTT. The gene calls are TRBV2 and TRBJ1-4, with no clear D. The CDR3 is made up of 16 amino acids. Per the germline V gene, CDR1 is SNHLY and CDR2 is FYNNEI.

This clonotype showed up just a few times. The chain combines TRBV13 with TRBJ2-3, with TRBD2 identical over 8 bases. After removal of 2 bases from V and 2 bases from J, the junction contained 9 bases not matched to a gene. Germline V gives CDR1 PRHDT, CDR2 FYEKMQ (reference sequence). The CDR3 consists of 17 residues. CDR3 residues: CASSLLMRGDHTDTQYF. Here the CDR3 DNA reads TGTGCCAGCAGCTTACTCATGCGGGGGGATCACACAGATACGCAGTATTTT.

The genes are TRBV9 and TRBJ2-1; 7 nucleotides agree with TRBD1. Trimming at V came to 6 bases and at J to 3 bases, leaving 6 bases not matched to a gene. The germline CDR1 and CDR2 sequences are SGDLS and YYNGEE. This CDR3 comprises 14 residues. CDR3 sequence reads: CASNRDRSYNEQFF. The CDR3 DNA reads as TGTGCCAGCAACCGGGACAGAAGCTACAATGAGCAGTTCTTC.